These 13 T cell receptor beta chains came from one sample sequenced in a study of blood T cell repertoires in COVID-19. Method: immunoSEQ multiplex PCR; TCRdb's copy keeps in-frame clones and lacks some. Among about 58,000 clones listed, 83% were seen once. Sample: peripheral blood. These receptors all stem from a man between 45 and 60 years old with COVID-19, enrolled during active disease.

CDR3 nucleotide sequence: TGTGCCAGTAGTATAGGGGGAGACTACAATGAGCAGTTCTTC. Its protein is CASSIGGDYNEQFF. V gene TRBV19 combines with J gene TRBJ2-1, with D possibly TRBD2 on 5 matching bases. From germline, CDR1 is LNHDA and CDR2 SQIVND (reference sequence). V lost 1 base and J lost 3, with 7 bases in between. The CDR3 spans 14 residues.

This chain joins TRBV18 and TRBJ1-5; TRBD1 matches at 9 bases. The germline V gene encodes CDR1 KGHSH and CDR2 LQKENI. Trimming took 2 bases from V and 7 from J; bases not matched to a gene: 6. This CDR3 contains 15 residues. The CDR3 sequence: CASSPGTGTIQPQHF. In DNA form, the CDR3 reads TGTGCCAGCTCACCAGGGACAGGGACTATACAGCCCCAGCATTTT.

The rearrangement links TRBV18 to TRBJ2-5; D is perhaps TRBD2 (6 bases). V lost 3 bases to trimming and J lost 4 bases, with 15 bases between them. Germline CDR1 reads KGHSH; CDR2 reads LQKENI. The CDR3 runs 15 residues. The CDR3 sequence: CASSPEKGGSETQYF. CDR3 coding DNA: TGTGCCAGCTCACCCGAGAAGGGAGGTTCAGAGACCCAGTACTTC.

The V gene is TRBV6-2 or TRBV6-3, the J gene TRBJ1-1; D is undetermined. The CDR3 runs to 16 residues. V lost 6 bases, J lost 1 base, and 18 bases lay in between. CDR1 and CDR2 from the germline V gene are MNHEY and SVGEGT. This chain's CDR3 is CASRPTLDRENTEAFF. CDR3 sequence (DNA): TGTGCCAGCAGACCTACCCTAGACCGGGAGAACACTGAAGCTTTCTTT.

The gene calls are TRBV6-6 and TRBJ2-1; TRBD1 matches 7 bases. V shed 8 bases, J shed 6 bases, and the junction held 10 bases outside the gene matches. Germline CDR1 MNHNY, CDR2 SVGAGI (reference sequence). The CDR3 contains 14 residues. CDR3 DNA sequence: TGTGCCAGCGCCCAACAGGGGTCCGGCAATGAGCAGTTCTTC. As protein: CASAQQGSGNEQFF.

V and J are TRBV18 and TRBJ1-1; D is possibly TRBD1 (6 bases). CDR3 length: 14 amino acids. Germline lookup yields CDR1 KGHSH and CDR2 LQKENI. The germline V and J ends were trimmed by 2 bases and 5 bases, with 12 bases remaining between them. In nucleotides, the CDR3 is TGTGCCAGCTCACCAACCAGGGGTTTGACTGAAGCTTTCTTT. It yields the protein CASSPTRGLTEAFF.

The chain uses TRBV24-1 and TRBJ2-6; 8 bases align to TRBD2. CDR3 length equals 16 residues. The V gene end was trimmed by 4 bases and the J gene end by 4 bases; junction bases not matched to a gene: 5. From germline, CDR1 is KGHDR and CDR2 SFDVKD. The CDR3 is CATSDGRAPGANVLTF. DNA for the CDR3: TGTGCCACCAGTGACGGGAGGGCACCCGGGGCCAACGTCCTGACTTTC.

The chain links TRBV10-3 to TRBJ2-7, with 7 nucleotides matching TRBD1. Germline CDR1 ENHRY, CDR2 SYGVKD. The CDR3 runs 13 residues. The trim removed 6 bases at V and 2 bases at J, leaving 4 bases unmatched. The CDR3 coding sequence is TGTGCCATCAGCCCAACAGGGGCCTACGAGCAGTACTTC. Amino acid sequence: CAISPTGAYEQYF.

This chain connects TRBV6-5 to TRBJ2-1, with D possibly TRBD2 on 6 matching bases. This CDR3 region has 14 residues. Trimming stripped 2 bases from V and 8 bases from J, with 13 bases between. Germline V gives CDR1 MNHEY, CDR2 SVGAGI. The DNA of the CDR3 is TGTGCCAGCAGTTACAGGGGAGGATTGTATGAGCAGTTCTTC. Translated, it gives CASSYRGGLYEQFF.

This clone occurred a few times. V usage is TRBV7-2 and J usage is TRBJ2-1, with D perhaps TRBD2 (6 bases). The CDR3 has 13 amino acids. Looked up from germline, CDR1 is SGHTA and CDR2 is FQGNSA. Trimming took off 0 bases at V and 9 bases at J, with 9 bases between the two ends. The CDR3: CASSLAREAEQFF. In nucleotides, the CDR3 is TGTGCCAGCAGCTTAGCAAGGGAGGCTGAGCAGTTCTTC.

The genes are TRBV4-1 and TRBJ2-7; TRBD2 matches 10 bases. This CDR3 is built from 15 residues. V shed 4 bases and J 4 bases; nucleotides not matched to a gene: 7. The germline gives CDR1 MGHRA, CDR2 YSYEKL. The CDR3 sequence is CASSPGTSAIYEQYF. In DNA form, the CDR3 reads TGCGCCAGCAGCCCCGGGACTAGCGCTATATACGAGCAGTACTTC.

The V gene is TRBV14, the J gene TRBJ2-3; TRBD2 might be the D (6 bases). Between the trimmed V and J ends, which lost 1 base and 0 bases, there was a span of 8 bases. Per germline, CDR1 SGHDN and CDR2 FVKESK. This CDR3 is 15 amino acids long. Here the CDR3 reads CASSQGGTSTDTQYF. CDR3 nucleotide sequence: TGTGCCAGCAGCCAAGGAGGGACTAGCACAGATACGCAGTATTTT. Complete variable domain (other parts from reference TRBV14 and TRBJ2-3): EAGVTQFPSHSVIEKGQTVTLRCDPISGHDNLYWYRRVMGKEIKFLLHFVKESKQDESGMPNNRFLAERTGGTYSTLKVQPAELEDSGVYFCASSQGGTSTDTQYFGPGTRLTVL.

This clone ranks as medium-sized. The chain combines TRBV5-6 with TRBJ2-3, with TRBD2 as a possible D gene (5 bases). The CDR3 extends over 15 amino acids. Germline V CDR1 and CDR2: SGHDT, YYEEEE. Deletions cut 0 bases from V and 3 bases from J, with 11 bases between. CDR3 sequence (DNA): TGTGCCAGCAGCTTGGCGGCGGGTATGACAGATACGCAGTATTTT. Protein: CASSLAAGMTDTQYF.